These 27 T cell receptor beta chains originate from one sample sequenced in a study of blood T cell repertoires in COVID-19. Profiled with immunoSEQ multiplex PCR; TCRdb holds only in-frame clones, not every one. Of about 380,000 clones in the sample, more than 70% were seen once. Sequencing was carried out using PBMCs or T cells enriched from blood (not recorded which). All receptors come from a woman under 30 who had recovered from COVID-19.

With regard to this clone: The junction and the germline gene differ at one end; a read error may be behind it. The genes are TRBV7-7 and TRBJ2-1; perhaps TRBD2 as D (7 bases). The CDR3 consists of 15 residues. Germline V lookup: CDR1 SSHAT, CDR2 FNYEAQ (reference sequence). The CDR3 region is CASRPPGGPYNEQFF. CDR3 DNA sequence: TGTGCTAGCAGGCCCCCCGGGGGGCCGTACAATGAGCAGTTCTTC.

This clone was detected only a few times. This chain uses TRBV19 with TRBJ1-1; a weak D match, TRBD1 (6 bases). Germline lookup yields CDR1 LNHDA and CDR2 SQIVND (reference sequence). CDR3 length: 15 residues. Trimming removed 5 bases at V and 0 bases at J, with 13 bases between. This CDR3 reads CASSPGDVLNTEAFF. Here the CDR3 DNA reads TGTGCCAGTAGTCCAGGGGACGTTTTGAACACTGAAGCTTTCTTT.

V is TRBV5-1 and J is TRBJ2-3, with 15 bases fitting TRBD2. The V gene end was trimmed by 4 bases and the J gene end by 5 bases; junction bases not matched to a gene: 5. CDR3 size: 16 residues. Germline V gene lookup returns CDR1 SGHRS and CDR2 YFSETQ. The CDR3 sequence is CASSRTSGGAGDTQYF. The CDR3 region has the DNA TGCGCCAGCAGCCGGACTAGCGGGGGGGCAGGAGATACGCAGTATTTT.

The gene calls are TRBV2 and TRBJ2-3; D is perhaps TRBD1 (6 bases). The length of the CDR3 is 14 residues. V shed 2 bases and J shed 4 bases, with 10 bases lying between them. The germline V gene has CDR1 SNHLY and CDR2 FYNNEI. CDR3 in amino acids: CASSERTVPDTQYF. The DNA of the CDR3 is TGTGCCAGCAGTGAAAGGACAGTACCAGATACGCAGTATTTT. Full variable domain (rest looked up from reference TRBV2 and TRBJ2-3): EPEVTQTPSHQVTQMGQEVILRCVPISNHLYFYWYRQILGQKVEFLVSFYNNEISEKSEIFDDQFSVERPDGSNFTLKIRSTKLEDSAMYFCASSERTVPDTQYFGPGTRLTVL.

The chain combines TRBV30 with TRBJ1-5; 8 nucleotides agree with TRBD1. The CDR3 has 14 amino acids. Germline-derived CDR1 and CDR2 are GTSNPN and SVGIG (reference sequence). V lost 7 bases, J lost 4 bases, and 9 bases stayed unmatched. In DNA, the CDR3 is TGTGCCTTCCAGGGGGCGGATATGAATCAGCCCCAGCATTTT. This encodes CAFQGADMNQPQHF.

The chain links TRBV30 to TRBJ2-7, with a weak D call TRBD2 (6 bases). The ends were cut back, 3 bases at V and 6 bases at J, with 18 bases in the middle. This CDR3 spans 14 amino acids. Germline V gene sequence: CDR1 GTSNPN, CDR2 SVGIG (reference sequence). The CDR3: CAWRTGTSRFEQYF. CDR3 in DNA: TGTGCCTGGAGAACCGGGACTTCACGTTTCGAGCAGTACTTC.

The J gene is TRBJ1-4, the V gene TRBV5-1, with D maybe TRBD1 (5 bases). This CDR3 comprises 16 residues. V gave up 2 bases and J gave up 2 bases, with 13 bases separating them. Germline loops: CDR1 SGHRS, CDR2 YFSETQ. DNA for the CDR3: TGCGCCAGCAGCTTATACCCCCCAGGGACTAATGAAAAACTGTTTTTT. It codes for CASSLYPPGTNEKLFF.

The chain links TRBV6-5 to TRBJ2-5, with D hard to call. The CDR3 runs 15 residues. Trimming removed 0 bases from V and 0 bases from J, with 8 bases in between. In germline, CDR1 is MNHEY, CDR2 SVGAGI. The CDR3 reads CASSYSQNNQETQYF. In DNA, the CDR3 is TGTGCCAGCAGTTACTCGCAAAACAACCAAGAGACCCAGTACTTC.

This clone occurred once. J is TRBJ1-2 and V is TRBV19; 8 positions match TRBD1. V lost 5 bases, J lost 5 bases, and 4 bases stayed unmatched. Germline V lookup: CDR1 LNHDA, CDR2 SQIVND (reference sequence). CDR3 length: 13 amino acids. This chain's CDR3 is CASSPQGAYGYTF. The DNA of the CDR3 is TGTGCCAGTAGTCCCCAGGGGGCGTATGGCTACACCTTC.

V gene TRBV27 combines with J gene TRBJ2-6; 8 nucleotides line up with TRBD1. The CDR3 sequence is 17 residues long. The trim removed 6 bases at V and 0 bases at J, leaving 7 bases unmatched. Germline V CDR1 and CDR2: MNHEY, SMNVEV (reference sequence). The CDR3 DNA reads TGTGCCAGCAGCTCGACAGGGGTCGCCTCTGGGGCCAACGTCCTGACTTTC. It translates to CASSSTGVASGANVLTF.

This clone was picked up one time. This CDR3 reads CSTGRGATGELFF. CDR3 DNA sequence: TGTTCTACGGGGCGGGGGGCCACCGGGGAGCTGTTTTTT. V and J are TRBV7-8 and TRBJ2-2, with 8 bases fitting TRBD2. There are 13 residues in the CDR3. Germline CDR1 SGHVS, CDR2 FQNEAQ.

The rearrangement joins TRBV14 to TRBJ1-2; 12 bases align to TRBD1. V dropped 3 bases and J dropped 2; count of bases not matched to a gene: 10. This CDR3 spans 18 amino acids. Germline CDR1 and CDR2: SGHDN and FVKESK. The CDR3 loop is CASSHLPGQGASNYGYTF. CDR3 DNA: TGTGCCAGCAGCCATTTACCGGGACAGGGGGCATCAAACTATGGCTACACCTTC.

The chain couples TRBV4-1 to TRBJ2-7; 9 bases match TRBD1. The germline CDR1 and CDR2 sequences are MGHRA and YSYEKL. Trimming took 2 bases from V and 5 from J; bases not matched to a gene: 7. The CDR3 has 15 amino acids. The CDR3, as DNA: TGCGCCAGCAGCCAAAACACACAGGGGGCGGACGAGCAGTACTTC. Translated: CASSQNTQGADEQYF.

This sequence joins TRBV5-5 and TRBJ1-5; D is perhaps TRBD1 (6 bases). There are 15 residues in the CDR3. Germline V lookup: CDR1 SGHKS, CDR2 YYEKEE (reference sequence). V was shortened by 0 bases and J by 4 bases, with 11 bases between the two germline ends. CDR3 residues: CASSLDRASNQPQHF. In DNA, the CDR3 is TGTGCCAGCAGCTTGGACAGGGCTTCAAATCAGCCCCAGCATTTT.

The rearrangement links TRBV5-1 to TRBJ1-1, with 7 bases lining up with TRBD1. V lost 0 bases, J lost 0 bases, and 5 bases stayed unmatched. Germline V gene sequence: CDR1 SGHRS, CDR2 YFSETQ. This CDR3 contains 16 residues. The CDR3 region has the DNA TGCGCCAGCAGCTTGGGAGGGGGCAGGGTGAACACTGAAGCTTTCTTT. Encoded protein: CASSLGGGRVNTEAFF.

This sequence joins TRBV29-1 and TRBJ1-2, with TRBD1 as a possible D gene (5 bases). Trimming took 6 bases from V and 2 from J, leaving 13 bases between them. This CDR3 has 13 residues. Germline CDR1 reads SQVTM; CDR2 reads ANQGSEA. CDR3 residues: CSVWAGQNYGYTF. The CDR3 region has the DNA TGCAGCGTATGGGCAGGACAAAACTATGGCTACACCTTC.

This clone was counted once. This chain uses TRBV10-3 with TRBJ2-7; tentatively, D is TRBD1 (6 bases). This CDR3 has 13 residues. CDR1 ENHRY and CDR2 SYGVKD come from the germline V gene. Trimming pared 11 bases from V and 0 bases from J, leaving 14 bases between. The CDR3: CASGPGDSYEQYF. The CDR3 DNA is TGTGCCTCCGGACCAGGGGACTCCTACGAGCAGTACTTC.

The rearrangement links TRBV12-3 or TRBV12-4 to TRBJ2-7; D gene ambiguous. The CDR3 is 13 amino acids. The V end lost 3 bases, the J end lost 2 bases, and 8 bases lay between the germline ends. The CDR3 loop reads CASSLNRTYEQYF. Here the CDR3 DNA reads TGTGCCAGCAGTTTGAACAGAACCTACGAGCAGTACTTC.

The chain couples TRBV6-6 to TRBJ1-2; 10 nucleotides align to TRBD1. The junction had 8 bases not matched to a gene; V was cut back by 6 bases and J by 4 bases. The CDR3 length is 15 residues. In germline, CDR1 is MNHNY, CDR2 SVGAGI (reference sequence). CDR3: CASRPPGQGTYGYTF. The CDR3 DNA reads as TGTGCCAGCAGACCACCGGGACAGGGGACCTATGGCTACACCTTC.

V and J are TRBV2 and TRBJ1-1; tentatively, D is TRBD1 (6 bases). Germline CDR1 reads SNHLY; CDR2 reads FYNNEI. V dropped 6 bases and J dropped 0 bases, with 11 bases sitting between them. The CDR3 has 14 amino acids. CDR3 region: CASSAQGMNTEAFF. CDR3 nucleotide sequence: TGTGCCAGCAGCGCACAGGGTATGAACACTGAAGCTTTCTTT.

The J gene is TRBJ1-2, the V gene TRBV28; D gene ambiguous. Germline assignment: CDR1 MDHEN and CDR2 SYDVKM. V lost 2 bases and J lost 3, with 7 bases in between. The CDR3 consists of 13 residues. The CDR3 bases are TGTGCCAGCAGTTTAAATAACTACTATGGCTACACCTTC. It is translated as CASSLNNYYGYTF.

The chain links TRBV28 to TRBJ1-1; D possibly corresponds to TRBD1 (5 bases). The CDR3 length is 12 residues. V lost 4 bases to trimming and J lost 7 bases, with 10 bases between them. Germline values: CDR1 MDHEN, CDR2 SYDVKM. The CDR3 loop is CASSSLTDEAFF. The CDR3 DNA reads as TGTGCCAGCAGTTCCCTGACAGATGAAGCTTTCTTT.

This clone was recorded only once. This chain connects TRBV6-5 to TRBJ1-2, with 9 bases that match TRBD1. The CDR3 has 14 amino acids. Germline CDR1 reads MNHEY; CDR2 reads SVGAGI. Germline trimming cut 8 bases from V and 6 bases from J; bases unmatched to any gene: 10. The CDR3 DNA reads as TGTGCCAGCCGGGAGGACAGGGGAGGTCATGGCTACACCTTC. This gives the protein CASREDRGGHGYTF.

CDR3 nucleotides: TGTGCCAGTAGTATAGGGGCAGGGGGCTTCTACGAGCAGTACTTC. This sequence encodes CASSIGAGGFYEQYF. The rearrangement joins TRBV19 to TRBJ2-7; 8 positions agree with TRBD1. The CDR3 spans 15 residues. In germline, CDR1 is LNHDA, CDR2 SQIVND (reference sequence). V was clipped by 1 base and J by 3 bases; unmatched bases: 5.

This clone came up a few times. V is TRBV5-6 and J is TRBJ2-1; perhaps TRBD2 as D (6 bases). The CDR3 is made up of 15 amino acids. The germline V gene has CDR1 SGHDT and CDR2 YYEEEE. The V gene lost 2 bases and the J gene lost 3 bases, with 12 bases spanning the gap. The CDR3 is CASSFGRGSYNEQFF. The CDR3 DNA reads as TGTGCCAGCAGCTTTGGTCGGGGGAGCTACAATGAGCAGTTCTTC.

The chain has TRBV30 and TRBJ1-5; D perhaps matches TRBD1 (6 bases). Germline CDR1 and CDR2: GTSNPN and SVGIG (reference sequence). CDR3 length equals 14 residues. With 6 bases removed from V and 6 bases from J, the gap between germline ends came to 18 bases. The DNA of the CDR3 is TGTGCCTGCTCACCCGACAGAGGGGGTCAGCCCCAGCATTTT. Translated, it gives CACSPDRGGQPQHF.

The chain is built from TRBV6-5 and TRBJ1-2, with D possibly matching TRBD1 (6 bases). Germline V gene sequence: CDR1 MNHEY, CDR2 SVGAGI. V lost 2 bases and J lost 2, with 12 bases in between. This CDR3 has 15 residues. CDR3: CASSYAAGGNYGYTF. CDR3 coding DNA: TGTGCCAGCAGTTACGCCGCGGGGGGCAACTATGGCTACACCTTC.